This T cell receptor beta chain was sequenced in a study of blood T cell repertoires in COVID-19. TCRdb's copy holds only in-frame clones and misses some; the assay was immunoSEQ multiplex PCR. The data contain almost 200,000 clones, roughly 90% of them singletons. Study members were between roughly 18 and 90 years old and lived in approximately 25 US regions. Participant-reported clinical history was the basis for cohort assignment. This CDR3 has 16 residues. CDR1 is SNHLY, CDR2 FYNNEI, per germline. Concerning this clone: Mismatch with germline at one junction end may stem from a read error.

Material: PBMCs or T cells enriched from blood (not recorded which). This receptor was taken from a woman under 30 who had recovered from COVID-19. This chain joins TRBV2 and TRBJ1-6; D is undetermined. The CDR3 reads CASSERETSYNSPLHF. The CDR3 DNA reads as TGTGCCAGCAGTGAAAGGGAGACCTCCTATAATTCACCCCTCCATTTT.